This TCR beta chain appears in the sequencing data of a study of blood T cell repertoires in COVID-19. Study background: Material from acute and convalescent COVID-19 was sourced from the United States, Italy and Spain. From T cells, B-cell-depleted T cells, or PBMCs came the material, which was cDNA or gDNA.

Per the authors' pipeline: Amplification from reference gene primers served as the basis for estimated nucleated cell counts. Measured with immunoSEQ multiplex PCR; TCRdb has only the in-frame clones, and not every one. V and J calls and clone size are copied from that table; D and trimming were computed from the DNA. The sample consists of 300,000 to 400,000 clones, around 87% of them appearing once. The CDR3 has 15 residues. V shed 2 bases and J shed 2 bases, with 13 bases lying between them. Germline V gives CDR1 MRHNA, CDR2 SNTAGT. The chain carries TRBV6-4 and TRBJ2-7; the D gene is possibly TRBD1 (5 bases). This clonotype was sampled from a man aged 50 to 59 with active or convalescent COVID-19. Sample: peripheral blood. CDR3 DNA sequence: TGTGCCAGCAGTGACGGGGCGACCTTCCCCTACGAGCAGTACTTC. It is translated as CASSDGATFPYEQYF.